This T cell receptor beta chain was captured by sequencing in a study of blood T cell repertoires in COVID-19. Across the study: The United States, Italy and Spain supplied acute and convalescent COVID-19 samples. The analysed material was cDNA or gDNA that came from T cells, B-cell-depleted T cells, or PBMCs.

Study processing details: Amplification from reference gene primers served as the basis for estimated nucleated cell counts. Sequencing used immunoSEQ multiplex PCR; TCRdb keeps in-frame clones, though not all of them. Clone size and V and J calls were adopted from that table, with D and trimming inferred from the DNA. The profile shows 100,000 or so clones, roughly 89% of them singletons. The CDR3 length is 14 residues. Looked up from germline, CDR1 is SGHTS and CDR2 is YDEGEE. Trimming took 2 bases from V and 5 from J; bases not matched to a gene: 4. The sequencing input was peripheral blood. This chain links TRBV5-8 with TRBJ1-5, with TRBD1 matching 7 bases. This receptor was taken from a man between 65 and 79 years old with active or convalescent COVID-19. This CDR3 reads CASSLRQGDQPQHF. The DNA of the CDR3 is TGTGCCAGCAGCTTACGACAGGGTGATCAGCCCCAGCATTTT.